A single sample is the source of the 29 T cell receptor beta chains below, sequenced in a study of blood T cell repertoires in COVID-19 (dated by TCRdb to 2020 to 2021). Preparation of the library involved the immunoSEQ multiplex PCR assay. The immuneACCESS repertoire file appears here via TCRdb, limited to in-frame rearrangements. These files lack a portion of the clones; in checked studies, under half of the deficit traces to unresolved V genes, and the cause of the others is not known. This sample has some 300,000 clones in its table, and about 90% of those were observed once. The ten top clones hold more than 0.8% of the sample. The specimen was PBMCs or T cells enriched from blood (not recorded which). The receptors derive from a woman aged 25 to 39 who had recovered from COVID-19.

The rearrangement uses TRBV2 and TRBJ2-2, with a tentative D call TRBD1 (5 bases). The CDR3 is made up of 14 amino acids. V was trimmed by 6 bases and J by 4 bases, leaving 12 bases between them. The V gene's germline CDR1 is SNHLY and CDR2 FYNNEI. The CDR3 sequence: CASREQGPTGELFF. The CDR3 nucleotides read TGTGCCAGCAGGGAGCAGGGCCCCACCGGGGAGCTGTTTTTT.

The V gene is TRBV3-1 (or the pseudogene TRBV3-2), the J gene TRBJ1-2; 11 bases fit TRBD1. The CDR3 covers 16 residues. The germline V gene has CDR1 LGHDT and CDR2 YNNKEL (reference sequence). V was clipped by 4 bases and J by 4 bases; unmatched bases: 8. The CDR3 is CASSRGQGARGYGYTF. Written as DNA, the CDR3 is TGTGCCAGCAGCCGCGGACAGGGGGCGCGGGGCTATGGCTACACCTTC.

This rearrangement joins TRBV5-4 to TRBJ1-1; possible D gene TRBD1, 5 bases. The germline CDR1 and CDR2 sequences are SGHNT and YYREEE (reference sequence). Trimming took off 7 bases at V and 2 bases at J, with 12 bases between the two ends. This CDR3 has 13 residues. The CDR3 protein is CASLVGGNTEAFF. CDR3 nucleotide sequence: TGTGCCAGCCTCGTGGGGGGAAACACTGAAGCTTTCTTT.

The genes are TRBV19 and TRBJ1-5; 9 positions agree with TRBD1. The germline CDR1 and CDR2 sequences are LNHDA and SQIVND (reference sequence). V lost 5 bases and J lost 2; bases outside the gene matches: 1. CDR3 length: 14 amino acids. This chain's CDR3 is CASSGQGRNQPQHF. Written as DNA, the CDR3 is TGTGCCAGTAGTGGACAGGGGCGCAATCAGCCCCAGCATTTT. Full variable domain (missing parts from reference TRBV19 and TRBJ1-5): DGGITQSPKYLFRKEGQNVTLSCEQNLNHDAMYWYRQDPGQGLRLIYYSQIVNDFQKGDIAEGYSVSREKKESFPLTVTSAQKNPTAFYLCASSGQGRNQPQHFGDGTRLSIL.

The chain carries TRBV2 and TRBJ2-5, with D possibly TRBD2 on 5 matching bases. In germline, CDR1 is SNHLY, CDR2 FYNNEI. Between the trimmed V and J ends, which lost 3 bases and 6 bases, there was a span of 17 bases. The CDR3 spans 15 residues. This CDR3 reads CASSDRAGGGQTQYF. The CDR3 DNA reads as TGTGCCAGCAGTGACCGGGCAGGCGGAGGACAGACCCAGTACTTC. The complete variable domain, with remaining parts taken from reference TRBV2 and TRBJ2-5, reads EPEVTQTPSHQVTQMGQEVILRCVPISNHLYFYWYRQILGQKVEFLVSFYNNEISEKSEIFDDQFSVERPDGSNFTLKIRSTKLEDSAMYFCASSDRAGGGQTQYFGPGTRLLVL.

The chain links TRBV16 to TRBJ2-3; D is undetermined. From germline, CDR1 is KGHSY and CDR2 FQNENV. The CDR3 length is 13 residues. Trimming pared 2 bases from V and 5 bases from J, leaving 8 bases between. The CDR3 loop is CASSQDRVDTQYF. The DNA for the CDR3 is TGTGCCAGCAGCCAAGATCGCGTAGATACGCAGTATTTT.

This chain connects TRBV12-3 or TRBV12-4 to TRBJ2-7, with D unclear. This CDR3 has 13 residues. V was clipped by 3 bases and J by 2 bases, with 8 bases between them. The CDR3 DNA reads TGTGCCAGCAGTTTCCTCACAACCTACGAGCAGTACTTC. Its translation is CASSFLTTYEQYF.

The J gene is TRBJ2-7, the V gene TRBV7-6, with 9 bases lining up with TRBD1. The trim removed 4 bases at V and 5 bases at J, leaving 3 bases unmatched. This CDR3 contains 13 residues. Germline CDR1 reads SGHVS; CDR2 reads FNYEAQ. The CDR3 loop reads CASSSGTGNEQYF. CDR3 nucleotides: TGTGCCAGCAGCTCCGGGACAGGGAACGAGCAGTACTTC.

This chain uses TRBV29-1 with TRBJ1-5; D is undetermined. The CDR3 spans 13 residues. The germline V and J ends were trimmed by 6 bases and 4 bases, with 13 bases remaining between them. Germline values: CDR1 SQVTM, CDR2 ANQGSEA. In nucleotides, the CDR3 is TGCAGCGTCCAACCAGGAGGAAATCAGCCCCAGCATTTT. Protein product: CSVQPGGNQPQHF.

The rearrangement uses TRBV6-5 and TRBJ2-7; no definite D call. The CDR3 has 11 residues. Germline CDR1 and CDR2: MNHEY and SVGAGI. V lost 5 bases and J 5 bases, leaving 7 bases between the germline ends. The CDR3 loop reads CASSHVDEQYF. The DNA for the CDR3 is TGTGCCAGCAGTCACGTAGACGAGCAGTACTTC.

The chain combines TRBV13 with TRBJ2-7, with D unclear. CDR3 length equals 13 residues. Germline V gene data show CDR1 as PRHDT and CDR2 as FYEKMQ (reference sequence). V lost 1 base to trimming and J lost 1 base, with 5 bases between them. CDR3 loop: CASSLDQSYEQYF. The CDR3 bases are TGTGCCAGCAGCTTAGATCAATCCTACGAGCAGTACTTC.

The V call is TRBV7-9, the J call TRBJ2-1; 10 bases agree with TRBD1. The length of the CDR3 is 17 residues. V was clipped by 4 bases and J by 8 bases; unmatched bases: 14. CDR1 SEHNR and CDR2 FQNEAQ come from the germline V gene (reference sequence). DNA of the CDR3: TGTGCCAGCAGCTCAGGGACCCGGGACAGGGGCAACGATGAGCAGTTCTTC. Encoded protein: CASSSGTRDRGNDEQFF. Supplemented by reference TRBV7-9 and TRBJ2-1, the full variable domain reads DTGVSQNPRHKITKRGQNVTFRCDPISEHNRLYWYRQTLGQGPEFLTYFQNEAQLEKSRLLSDRFSAERPKGSFSTLEIQRTEQGDSAMYLCASSSGTRDRGNDEQFFGPGTRLTVL.

This clone appeared once. The V and J genes are TRBV27 and TRBJ2-7, with TRBD2 identical over 11 bases. The CDR3 sequence is 20 residues long. V gave up 3 bases and J gave up 3 bases; unmatched junction bases: 19. CDR1 and CDR2 (germline): MNHEY, SMNVEV (reference sequence). The CDR3 DNA reads as TGTGCCAGCAGTTTGCTGAGTCGGCTTACTAGCGGGGGAGAACTCTACGAGCAGTACTTC. It is translated as CASSLLSRLTSGGELYEQYF.

About this clone itself: Germline is not matched at one junction end, which may reflect a read error. V gene TRBV7-8 combines with J gene TRBJ2-7; possible D gene TRBD1, 5 bases. Germline lookup yields CDR1 SGHVS and CDR2 FQNEAQ. The CDR3 covers 15 residues. The CDR3 spells CASSLGGLGSSEQYF. The CDR3 bases are TGTGCCAGCAGCTTAGGGGGCCTGGGTTCCTCCGAGCAGTACTTC.

V usage is TRBV6-5 and J usage is TRBJ1-5; D is unclear. CDR3 length equals 11 residues. V was cut by 4 bases and J by 4 bases, with 2 bases left in between. CDR1 and CDR2 (germline): MNHEY, SVGAGI. The CDR3 DNA reads as TGTGCCAGCAGTTCGAATCAGCCCCAGCATTTT. Its protein product is CASSSNQPQHF.

This clone was detected only once. CDR3 in amino acids: CASSQAGTGEGIYGYTF. DNA of the CDR3: TGTGCCAGCAGCCAAGCCGGGACAGGGGAGGGGATCTATGGCTACACCTTC. The rearrangement links TRBV4-2 to TRBJ1-2, with 10 bases identical to TRBD1. This CDR3 is 17 amino acids long. J gave up 4 bases and V 1 base, and 9 bases lay outside the gene matches. Germline V gene sequence: CDR1 LGHNA, CDR2 YNFKEQ.

The chain has TRBV29-1 and TRBJ2-1, with TRBD1 identical over 10 bases. Germline values: CDR1 SQVTM, CDR2 ANQGSEA. The CDR3 is made up of 14 amino acids. J was trimmed by 2 bases and V by 4 bases; bases with no gene match: 2. The CDR3 region is CSVAGTGAYNEQFF. The CDR3 DNA follows: TGCAGCGTTGCCGGGACAGGGGCCTACAATGAGCAGTTCTTC.

The chain employs TRBV28 and TRBJ2-3, with 12 bases fitting TRBD2. CDR1 is MDHEN, CDR2 SYDVKM, per germline. This CDR3 has 15 amino acids. With 8 bases clipped from V and 1 base from J, the junction kept 4 bases outside the gene matches. DNA of the CDR3: TGTGCCAGCTCCGGACTAGCGGGGCGCACAGATACGCAGTATTTT. Translation gives CASSGLAGRTDTQYF.

This CDR3 reads CASSWDRGSNSPLHF. The DNA for the CDR3 is TGTGCCAGCAGCTGGGACAGGGGCTCCAATTCACCCCTCCACTTT. J is TRBJ1-6 and V is TRBV6-5, with 10 bases aligning to TRBD1. The CDR3 is made up of 15 amino acids. J gave up 7 bases and V 6 bases, and 6 bases lay outside the gene matches. Germline CDR1 reads MNHEY; CDR2 reads SVGAGI.

The chain combines TRBV24-1 with TRBJ2-3, with 8 bases aligning to TRBD2. J was trimmed by 2 bases and V by 6 bases; bases with no gene match: 6. Germline V gene sequence: CDR1 KGHDR, CDR2 SFDVKD. The CDR3 spans 15 residues. This CDR3 is CATSSGGGYTDTQYF. CDR3 bases: TGTGCCACCAGTAGCGGCGGGGGGTACACAGATACGCAGTATTTT.

This chain links TRBV10-3 with TRBJ2-3; 10 bases match TRBD1. V dropped 6 bases and J dropped 1; count of bases not matched to a gene: 4. The germline V gene encodes CDR1 ENHRY and CDR2 SYGVKD. CDR3 length: 15 amino acids. In DNA form, the CDR3 reads TGTGCCATCAGCCCCGGGACAGGGGGCACAGATACGCAGTATTTT. Protein product: CAISPGTGGTDTQYF.

The chain is built from TRBV4-3 and TRBJ1-2; D perhaps matches TRBD1 (5 bases). Germline CDR1 LGHNA, CDR2 YSLEER. V lost 0 bases and J lost 7, with 12 bases in between. The CDR3 extends over 14 amino acids. In DNA, the CDR3 is TGCGCCAGCAGCCAAGATTTGGGCAGGGCTGGCTACACCTTC. Translated, it gives CASSQDLGRAGYTF.

The rearrangement joins TRBV5-4 to TRBJ2-7; TRBD2 matches at 7 bases. The CDR3 contains 15 residues. Germline-derived CDR1 and CDR2 are SGHNT and YYREEE (reference sequence). The V and J ends lost 3 bases and 0 bases, in that order; junction bases with no gene match: 6. The CDR3 spells CASSSGLPSSYEQYF. The CDR3 DNA is TGTGCCAGCAGCTCGGGACTACCCAGCTCCTACGAGCAGTACTTC.

This chain joins TRBV5-4 and TRBJ2-2; the match to TRBD1 covers 10 bases. Per the germline V gene, CDR1 is SGHNT and CDR2 is YYREEE (reference sequence). The CDR3 runs 17 residues. The ends lost 3 bases at V and 5 bases at J; junction bases unmatched: 10. CDR3 coding DNA: TGTGCCAGCAGCTGGACAATAGGGACAGGGGATACCGGGGAGCTGTTTTTT. Residues: CASSWTIGTGDTGELFF.

Concerning this clone itself: Other DNA sequences in the sample encode the same CDR3. J is TRBJ1-5 and V is TRBV19, with D hard to call. CDR1 LNHDA and CDR2 SQIVND come from the germline V gene (reference sequence). Trimming took off 5 bases at V and 3 bases at J, with 11 bases between the two ends. The CDR3 sequence is 14 residues long. The CDR3 DNA sequence: TGTGCCAGTAGTTCTGGACTGATCAATCAGCCCCAGCATTTT. As protein: CASSSGLINQPQHF.

The DNA of the CDR3 is TGCGCCAGCAGCTTGGCTTGGGAGGCAAACAATGAGCAGTTCTTC. This sequence encodes CASSLAWEANNEQFF. The gene calls are TRBV5-1 and TRBJ2-1; weak D call: TRBD2 (6 bases). The V end was cut by 0 bases, the J end by 5 bases, with 12 bases between. Germline CDR1 and CDR2: SGHRS and YFSETQ. CDR3 size: 15 residues.

The chain couples TRBV5-1 to TRBJ1-3; no definite D call. Trimming pared 1 base from V and 0 bases from J, leaving 11 bases between. Germline V gene sequence: CDR1 SGHRS, CDR2 YFSETQ. The length of the CDR3 is 16 residues. The CDR3 nucleotides are TGCGCCAGCAGCTTGAAGGAGGGAGGCTCTGGAAACACCATATATTTT. It translates to CASSLKEGGSGNTIYF.

The gene calls are TRBV5-1 and TRBJ2-3, with TRBD2 as a possible D gene (6 bases). This CDR3 has 15 amino acids. Germline CDR1 and CDR2: SGHRS and YFSETQ. V dropped 6 bases and J dropped 1 base, with 15 bases sitting between them. In DNA form, the CDR3 reads TGCGCCAGCACCACCTCGGGGGTGGGCACAGATACGCAGTATTTT. It translates to CASTTSGVGTDTQYF.

The chain links TRBV7-9 to TRBJ1-6, with D perhaps TRBD1 (5 bases). Looked up from germline, CDR1 is SEHNR and CDR2 is FQNEAQ (reference sequence). Trimming stripped 5 bases from V and 6 bases from J, with 17 bases between. The CDR3 is made up of 16 amino acids. Here the CDR3 DNA reads TGTGCCAGCAGCCCCCGTGAAGGGGAAATTAATTCACCCCTCCACTTT. The encoded protein is CASSPREGEINSPLHF.